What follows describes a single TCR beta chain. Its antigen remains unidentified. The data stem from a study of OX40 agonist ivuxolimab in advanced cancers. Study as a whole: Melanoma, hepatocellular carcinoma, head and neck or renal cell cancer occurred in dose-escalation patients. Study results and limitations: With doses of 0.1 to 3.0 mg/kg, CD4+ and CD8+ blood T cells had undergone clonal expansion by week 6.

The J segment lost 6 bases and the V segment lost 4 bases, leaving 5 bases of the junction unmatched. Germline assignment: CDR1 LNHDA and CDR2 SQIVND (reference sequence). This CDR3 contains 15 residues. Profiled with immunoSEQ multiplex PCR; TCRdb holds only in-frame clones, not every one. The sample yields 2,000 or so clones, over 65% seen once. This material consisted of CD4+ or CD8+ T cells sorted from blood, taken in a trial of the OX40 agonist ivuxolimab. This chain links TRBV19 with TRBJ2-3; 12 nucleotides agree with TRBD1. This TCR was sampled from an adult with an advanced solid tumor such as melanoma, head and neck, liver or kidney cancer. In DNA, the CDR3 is TGTGCCAGTAGTACAGGGACAGGGGGCCCTGATACGCAGTATTTT. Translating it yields CASSTGTGGPDTQYF.